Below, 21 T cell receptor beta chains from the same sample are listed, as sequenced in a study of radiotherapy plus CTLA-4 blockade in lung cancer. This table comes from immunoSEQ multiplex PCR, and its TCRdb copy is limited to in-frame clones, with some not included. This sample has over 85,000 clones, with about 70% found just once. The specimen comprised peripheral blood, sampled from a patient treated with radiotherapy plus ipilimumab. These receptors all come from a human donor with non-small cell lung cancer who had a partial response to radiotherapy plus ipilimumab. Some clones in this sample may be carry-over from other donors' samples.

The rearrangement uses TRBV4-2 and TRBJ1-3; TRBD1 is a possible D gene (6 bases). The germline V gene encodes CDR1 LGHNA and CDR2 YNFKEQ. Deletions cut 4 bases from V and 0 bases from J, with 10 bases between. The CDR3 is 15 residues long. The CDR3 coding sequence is TGTGCCAGCAGCCCCCGGACAGCCTCTGGAAACACCATATATTTT. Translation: CASSPRTASGNTIYF.

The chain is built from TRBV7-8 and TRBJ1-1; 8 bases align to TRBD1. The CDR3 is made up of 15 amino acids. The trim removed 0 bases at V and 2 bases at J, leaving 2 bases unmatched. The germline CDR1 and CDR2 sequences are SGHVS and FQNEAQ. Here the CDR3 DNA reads TGTGCCAGCAGCTTAGCTGCAGGGGGCAACACTGAAGCTTTCTTT. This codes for CASSLAAGGNTEAFF.

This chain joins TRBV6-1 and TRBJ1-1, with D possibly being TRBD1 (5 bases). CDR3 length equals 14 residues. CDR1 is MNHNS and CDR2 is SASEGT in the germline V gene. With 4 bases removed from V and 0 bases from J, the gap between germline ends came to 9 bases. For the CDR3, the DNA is TGTGCCAGCAGTGGGGACTATATGAACACTGAAGCTTTCTTT. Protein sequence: CASSGDYMNTEAFF.

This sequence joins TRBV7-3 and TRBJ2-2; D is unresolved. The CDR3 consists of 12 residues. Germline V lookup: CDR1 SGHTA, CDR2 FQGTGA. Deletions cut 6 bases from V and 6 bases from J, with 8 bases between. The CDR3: CASSISAGELFF. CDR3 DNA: TGTGCCAGCAGTATTTCGGCCGGGGAGCTGTTTTTT.

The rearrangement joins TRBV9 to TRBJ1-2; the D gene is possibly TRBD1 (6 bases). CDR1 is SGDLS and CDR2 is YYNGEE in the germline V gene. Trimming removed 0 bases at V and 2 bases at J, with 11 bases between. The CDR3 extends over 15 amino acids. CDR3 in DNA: TGTGCCAGCAGCGTAGAGGTAACAGGGAACTATGGCTACACCTTC. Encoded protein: CASSVEVTGNYGYTF.

This chain's CDR3 is CASSESWVTSGSYEQYF. The DNA of the CDR3 is TGTGCCAGCAGTGAATCTTGGGTTACTAGCGGCTCCTACGAGCAGTACTTC. The rearrangement uses TRBV6-1 and TRBJ2-5, with TRBD2 matching over 8 bases. TRBJ2-7 explains the end of the DNA better; the J call may be wrong. Looked up from germline, CDR1 is MNHNS and CDR2 is SASEGT. This CDR3 is built from 17 residues.

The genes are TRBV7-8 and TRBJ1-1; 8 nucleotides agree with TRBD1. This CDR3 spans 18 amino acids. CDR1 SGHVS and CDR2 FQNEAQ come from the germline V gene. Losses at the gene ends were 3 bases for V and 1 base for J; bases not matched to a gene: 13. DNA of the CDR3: TGTGCCAGCAGCTTCGGGACAGGAAAACAAGTTGGGAACACTGAAGCTTTCTTT. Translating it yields CASSFGTGKQVGNTEAFF.

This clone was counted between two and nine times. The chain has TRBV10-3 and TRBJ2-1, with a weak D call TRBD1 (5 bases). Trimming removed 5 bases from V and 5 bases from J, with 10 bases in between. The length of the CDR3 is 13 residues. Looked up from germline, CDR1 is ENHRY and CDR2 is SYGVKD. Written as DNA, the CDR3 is TGTGCCATCAGTAATGACAGAAACAATGAGCAGTTCTTC. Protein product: CAISNDRNNEQFF.

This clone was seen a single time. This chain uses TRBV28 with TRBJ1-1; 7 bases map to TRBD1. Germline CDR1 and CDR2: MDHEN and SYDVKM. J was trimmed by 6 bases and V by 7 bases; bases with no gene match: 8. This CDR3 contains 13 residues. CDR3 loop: CASTSRGRSEAFF. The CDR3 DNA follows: TGTGCCAGCACTTCCAGGGGGAGGTCTGAAGCTTTCTTT.

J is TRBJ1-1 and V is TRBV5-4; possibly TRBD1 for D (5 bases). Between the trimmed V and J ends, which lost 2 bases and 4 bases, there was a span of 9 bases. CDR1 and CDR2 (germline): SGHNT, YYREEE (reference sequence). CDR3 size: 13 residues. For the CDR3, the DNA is TGTGCCAGCAGCTTTGGGGGGGGCACTGAAGCTTTCTTT. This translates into CASSFGGGTEAFF. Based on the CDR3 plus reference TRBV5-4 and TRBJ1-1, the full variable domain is ETGVTQSPTHLIKTRGQQVTLRCSSQSGHNTVSWYQQALGQGPQFIFQYYREEENGRGNFPPRFSGLQFPNYSSELNVNALELDDSALYLCASSFGGGTEAFFGQGTRLTVV.

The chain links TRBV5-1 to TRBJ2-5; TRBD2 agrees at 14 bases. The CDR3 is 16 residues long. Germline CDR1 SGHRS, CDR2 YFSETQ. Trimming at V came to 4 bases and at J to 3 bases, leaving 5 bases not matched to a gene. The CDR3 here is CASSLTSGRAEETQYF. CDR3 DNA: TGCGCCAGCAGCCTGACTAGCGGGAGGGCCGAAGAGACCCAGTACTTC.

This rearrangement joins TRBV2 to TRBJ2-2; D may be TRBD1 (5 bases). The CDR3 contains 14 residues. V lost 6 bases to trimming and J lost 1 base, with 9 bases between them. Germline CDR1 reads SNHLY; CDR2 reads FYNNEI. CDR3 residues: CASSLGQNTGELFF. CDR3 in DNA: TGTGCCAGCAGCCTCGGACAGAACACCGGGGAGCTGTTTTTT.

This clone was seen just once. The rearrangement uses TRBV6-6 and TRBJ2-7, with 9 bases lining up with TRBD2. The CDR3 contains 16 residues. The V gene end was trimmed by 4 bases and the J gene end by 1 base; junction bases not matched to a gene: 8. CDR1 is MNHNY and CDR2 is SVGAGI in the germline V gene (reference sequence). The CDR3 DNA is TGTGCCAGCAGTTCGCCAAAGCGGGGGGCTTCCTACGAGCAGTACTTC. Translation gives CASSSPKRGASYEQYF.

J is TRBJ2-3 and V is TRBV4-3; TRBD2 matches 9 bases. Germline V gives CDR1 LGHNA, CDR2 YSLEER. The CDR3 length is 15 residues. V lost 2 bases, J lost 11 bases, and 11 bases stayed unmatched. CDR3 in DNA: TGCGCCAGCAGCCAATCCCCGGGACTAGCCGCCCTGCAGTATTTT. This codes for CASSQSPGLAALQYF.

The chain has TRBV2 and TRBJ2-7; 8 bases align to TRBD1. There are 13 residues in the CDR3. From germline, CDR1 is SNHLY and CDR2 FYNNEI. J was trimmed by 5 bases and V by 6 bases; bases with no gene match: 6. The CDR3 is CASRSAGGDEQYF. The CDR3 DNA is TGTGCCAGCAGGTCCGCAGGGGGCGACGAGCAGTACTTC.

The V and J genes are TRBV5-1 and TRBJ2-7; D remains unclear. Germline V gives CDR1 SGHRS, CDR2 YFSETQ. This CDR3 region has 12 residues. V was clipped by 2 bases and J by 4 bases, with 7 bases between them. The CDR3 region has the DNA TGCGCCAGCAGCTTAACACAGTACGAGCAGTACTTC. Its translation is CASSLTQYEQYF. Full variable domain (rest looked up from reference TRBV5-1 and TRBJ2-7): KAGVTQTPRYLIKTRGQQVTLSCSPISGHRSVSWYQQTPGQGLQFLFEYFSETQRNKGNFPGRFSGRQFSNSRSEMNVSTLELGDSALYLCASSLTQYEQYFGPGTRLTVT.

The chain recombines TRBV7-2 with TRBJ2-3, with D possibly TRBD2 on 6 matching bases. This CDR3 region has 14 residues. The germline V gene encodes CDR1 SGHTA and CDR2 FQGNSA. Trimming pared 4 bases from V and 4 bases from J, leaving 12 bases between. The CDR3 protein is CASSYGGDADTQYF. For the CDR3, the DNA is TGTGCCAGCAGCTATGGCGGGGACGCAGATACGCAGTATTTT.

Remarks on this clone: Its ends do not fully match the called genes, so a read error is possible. CDR3 nucleotides: TGTGCCAGCAGCCAAGGGGGGGTCGGAACAGCTGTTTTT. Amino acids: CASSQGGVGTAVF. The chain combines TRBV6-6 with TRBJ1-4; D is perhaps TRBD1 (6 bases). This CDR3 has 13 amino acids. The germline V gene encodes CDR1 MNHNY and CDR2 SVGAGI (reference sequence).

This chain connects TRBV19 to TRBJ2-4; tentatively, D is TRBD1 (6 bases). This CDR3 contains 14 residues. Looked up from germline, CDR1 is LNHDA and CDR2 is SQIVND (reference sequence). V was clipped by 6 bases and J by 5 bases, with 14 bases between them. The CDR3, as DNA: TGTGCCAGTAGCCTCCAGGGGCGCCAAAACATTCAGTACTTC. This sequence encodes CASSLQGRQNIQYF.

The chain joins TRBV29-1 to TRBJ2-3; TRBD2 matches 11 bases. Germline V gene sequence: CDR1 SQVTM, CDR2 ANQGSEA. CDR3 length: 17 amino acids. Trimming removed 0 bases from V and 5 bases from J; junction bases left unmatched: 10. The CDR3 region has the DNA TGCAGCGTTGAAGAGGGGCTAGCGGGGGGCTTGTTAGATACGCAGTATTTT. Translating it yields CSVEEGLAGGLLDTQYF.

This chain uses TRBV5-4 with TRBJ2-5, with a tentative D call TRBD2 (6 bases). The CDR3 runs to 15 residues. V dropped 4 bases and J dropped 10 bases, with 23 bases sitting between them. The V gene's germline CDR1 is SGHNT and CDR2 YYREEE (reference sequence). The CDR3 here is CASSPPVGGASIQYF. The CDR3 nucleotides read TGTGCCAGCAGCCCCCCGGTTGGAGGGGCAAGTATCCAGTACTTC.